The 10 T cell receptor beta chains reported below all come from one sample, sequenced in a study of Ad26.COV2.S vaccination and SARS-CoV-2 variants. The treatment denotes: around 19 received Ad26.COV2.S at low or high dose, single or two shots; 5 received placebo; per-sample allocation not given. Sampling was done on day 63 after the first vaccine or placebo injection. The assay was immunoSEQ multiplex PCR, and TCRdb's table has in-frame clones only and misses some. The data show 200,000 to 250,000 clones, 88% seen once. Sequences were derived from peripheral blood, sampled in a trial of Ad26.COV2.S vaccine versus placebo. All receptors derive from a person between 18 and 60 years old who received the Ad26.COV2.S COVID-19 vaccine or a placebo.

The J gene is TRBJ2-7, the V gene TRBV3-1 (or the pseudogene TRBV3-2); no reliable D call. The CDR3 spans 14 residues. Germline CDR1 reads LGHDT; CDR2 reads YNNKEL (reference sequence). V was shortened by 0 bases and J by 2 bases, with 8 bases between the two germline ends. The CDR3 here is CASSQEAQAYEQYF. Written as DNA, the CDR3 is TGTGCCAGCAGCCAAGAAGCACAAGCCTACGAGCAGTACTTC.

A few counts support this clone. The CDR3 sequence is CASSPLGTGTGANVLTF. DNA of the CDR3: TGTGCCAGCTCACCACTGGGGACAGGGACTGGGGCCAACGTCCTGACTTTC. The J gene is TRBJ2-6, the V gene TRBV18; 9 bases fit TRBD1. Germline trimming cut 1 base from V and 2 bases from J; bases unmatched to any gene: 3. The CDR3 extends over 17 amino acids. Germline CDR1 is KGHSH and CDR2 is LQKENI. The full variable domain, completed using reference TRBV18 and TRBJ2-6, is NAGVMQNPRHLVRRRGQEARLRCSPMKGHSHVYWYRQLPEEGLKFMVYLQKENIIDESGMPKERFSAEFPKEGPSILRIQQVVRGDSAAYFCASSPLGTGTGANVLTFGAGSRLTVL.

The rearrangement joins TRBV7-6 to TRBJ2-7; D not resolved. This CDR3 comprises 13 residues. V was cut by 0 bases and J by 3 bases, with 6 bases left in between. CDR1 and CDR2 from the germline V gene are SGHVS and FNYEAQ. This CDR3 is CASSLAPRYEQYF. In DNA form, the CDR3 reads TGTGCCAGCAGCTTAGCCCCACGCTACGAGCAGTACTTC. The whole variable domain, remainder taken from reference TRBV7-6 and TRBJ2-7, is GAGVSQSPRYKVTKRGQDVALRCDPISGHVSLYWYRQALGQGPEFLTYFNYEAQQDKSGLPNDRFSAERPEGSISTLTIQRTEQRDSAMYRCASSLAPRYEQYFGPGTRLTVT.

The chain combines TRBV6-5 with TRBJ1-2; perhaps TRBD1 as D (6 bases). Germline V CDR1 and CDR2: MNHEY, SVGAGI. This CDR3 has 15 residues. The ends were cut back, 2 bases at V and 8 bases at J, with 18 bases in the middle. The CDR3 loop is CASSYTTQGKEGYTF. CDR3 nucleotide sequence: TGTGCCAGCAGTTACACAACTCAGGGGAAGGAAGGCTACACCTTC.

The chain recombines TRBV19 with TRBJ1-5; the match to TRBD1 covers 9 bases. The CDR3 has 15 amino acids. Per the germline V gene, CDR1 is LNHDA and CDR2 is SQIVND (reference sequence). V gave up 6 bases and J gave up 4 bases; unmatched junction bases: 7. CDR3 DNA sequence: TGTGCCAGTAGCCTACAGGGGGCTGGTAATCAGCCCCAGCATTTT. Amino acid sequence: CASSLQGAGNQPQHF. Based on the CDR3 plus reference TRBV19 and TRBJ1-5, the full variable domain is DGGITQSPKYLFRKEGQNVTLSCEQNLNHDAMYWYRQDPGQGLRLIYYSQIVNDFQKGDIAEGYSVSREKKESFPLTVTSAQKNPTAFYLCASSLQGAGNQPQHFGDGTRLSIL.

The V gene is TRBV7-3, the J gene TRBJ2-3; tentatively, D is TRBD1 or TRBD2 (5 bases each). Trimming left V 5 bases short and J 2 bases short, with 11 bases between. This CDR3 is 14 amino acids long. CDR1 is SGHTA and CDR2 is FQGTGA in the germline V gene. CDR3 DNA sequence: TGTGCCAGCAGCCCCGGGACCGCCACAGATACGCAGTATTTT. Its protein is CASSPGTATDTQYF.

The chain has TRBV13 and TRBJ1-3; D gene unclear. The length of the CDR3 is 16 residues. The V and J ends lost 2 bases and 3 bases respectively, with 14 bases between them. Germline V lookup: CDR1 PRHDT, CDR2 FYEKMQ (reference sequence). The CDR3 loop reads CASSLYRGSGGNTIYF. The DNA for the CDR3 is TGTGCCAGCAGCTTATACCGGGGTTCGGGTGGAAACACCATATATTTT.

The chain carries TRBV7-2 and TRBJ2-1; D call uncertain. The CDR3 runs 15 residues. Trimming took off 5 bases at V and 0 bases at J, with 11 bases between the two ends. The germline CDR1 and CDR2 sequences are SGHTA and FQGNSA. The CDR3: CASSRQLSSYNEQFF. CDR3 DNA: TGTGCCAGCAGCCGTCAGCTGAGCTCCTACAATGAGCAGTTCTTC.

The chain joins TRBV6-5 to TRBJ1-5; D possibly corresponds to TRBD1 (6 bases). Germline V gene sequence: CDR1 MNHEY, CDR2 SVGAGI. With 10 bases removed from V and 3 bases from J, the gap between germline ends came to 16 bases. CDR3 length equals 14 residues. CDR3 sequence reads: CATLRTDFNQPQHF. The CDR3 DNA is TGTGCCACCTTAAGGACAGACTTCAATCAGCCCCAGCATTTT.

This clone has more than one count but fewer than ten. J is TRBJ1-1 and V is TRBV5-1; D unclear. In germline, CDR1 is SGHRS, CDR2 YFSETQ. V lost 1 base to trimming and J lost 7 bases, with 11 bases between them. This CDR3 contains 13 residues. CDR3 DNA: TGCGCCAGCAGCTTGTCAGTCTCAGGTGAAGCTTTCTTT. It codes for CASSLSVSGEAFF. Complete variable domain (other parts from reference TRBV5-1 and TRBJ1-1): KAGVTQTPRYLIKTRGQQVTLSCSPISGHRSVSWYQQTPGQGLQFLFEYFSETQRNKGNFPGRFSGRQFSNSRSEMNVSTLELGDSALYLCASSLSVSGEAFFGQGTRLTVV.